This T cell receptor beta chain derives from a study of lymphopenia after photon versus proton radiotherapy. Study findings and constraints: Under photons, naive T cells and diversity fell while effector/memory populations rose. After lymphocyte nadir, photon-treated repertoires showed oligoclonal expansion, especially CD8+ Temra.

Libraries were prepared by immunoSEQ multiplex PCR; TCRdb keeps only in-frame clonotypes and omits some of them. The profile covers about 83,000 clones, with more than 70% appearing a single time and over 1.1% taken by the ten largest. Germline loops: CDR1 MNHEY, CDR2 SMNVEV (reference sequence). CDR3 length: 14 residues. V dropped 5 bases and J dropped 0 bases, with 10 bases sitting between them. Comments on this clone: Its antigen is not identified.

J is TRBJ2-5 and V is TRBV27; weak D call: TRBD1 (5 bases). This receptor was obtained from a man between 60 and 75 years old with pancreatic cancer. The input for sequencing was peripheral blood, taken from a patient treated with proton-based radiotherapy. The CDR3 sequence: CASSGTGDQETQYF. Written as DNA, the CDR3 is TGTGCCAGCAGTGGTACAGGTGACCAAGAGACCCAGTACTTC.